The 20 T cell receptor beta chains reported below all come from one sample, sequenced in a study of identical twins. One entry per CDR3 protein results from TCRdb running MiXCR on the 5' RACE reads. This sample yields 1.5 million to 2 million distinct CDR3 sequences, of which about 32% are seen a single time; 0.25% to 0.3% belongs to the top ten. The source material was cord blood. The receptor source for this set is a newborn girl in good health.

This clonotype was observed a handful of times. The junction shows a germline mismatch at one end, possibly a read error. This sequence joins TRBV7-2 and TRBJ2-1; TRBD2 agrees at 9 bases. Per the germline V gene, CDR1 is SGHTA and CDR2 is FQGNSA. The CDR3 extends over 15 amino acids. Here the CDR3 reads CAISLAGATYNEQFF. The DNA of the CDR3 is TGTGCCATCAGCTTAGCGGGGGCGACCTACAATGAGCAGTTCTTC.

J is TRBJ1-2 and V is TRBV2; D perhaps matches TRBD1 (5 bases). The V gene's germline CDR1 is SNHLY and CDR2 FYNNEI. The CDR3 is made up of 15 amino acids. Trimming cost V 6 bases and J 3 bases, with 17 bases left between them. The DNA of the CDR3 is TGTGCCAGCAGGACTCTCCGGGACTTTTACTATGGCTACACCTTC. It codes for CASRTLRDFYYGYTF.

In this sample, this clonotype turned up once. CDR3 sequence reads: CASSPETSGRYEQYF. CDR3 sequence (DNA): TGTGCCAGCAGTCCCGAGACTAGCGGGAGGTACGAGCAGTACTTC. The chain is built from TRBV3-1 and TRBJ2-5; 13 positions agree with TRBD2. The DNA end is more similar to TRBJ2-7, so the J call may be wrong. This CDR3 is built from 15 residues. The germline gives CDR1 LGHDT, CDR2 YNNKEL (reference sequence).

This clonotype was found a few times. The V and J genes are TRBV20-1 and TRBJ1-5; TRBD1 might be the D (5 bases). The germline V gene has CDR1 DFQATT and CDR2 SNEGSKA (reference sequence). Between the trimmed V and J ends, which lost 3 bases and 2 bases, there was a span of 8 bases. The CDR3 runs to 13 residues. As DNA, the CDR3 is TGCAGTGCTAGGGAGACAGGCAATCAGCCCCAGCATTTT. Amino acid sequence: CSARETGNQPQHF.

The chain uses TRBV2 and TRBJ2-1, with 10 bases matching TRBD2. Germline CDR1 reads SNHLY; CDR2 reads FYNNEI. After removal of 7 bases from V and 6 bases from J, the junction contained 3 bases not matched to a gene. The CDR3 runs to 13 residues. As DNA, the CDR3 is TGTGCCAGCACCTGGACTAGCGGCAATGAGCAGTTCTTC. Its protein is CASTWTSGNEQFF.

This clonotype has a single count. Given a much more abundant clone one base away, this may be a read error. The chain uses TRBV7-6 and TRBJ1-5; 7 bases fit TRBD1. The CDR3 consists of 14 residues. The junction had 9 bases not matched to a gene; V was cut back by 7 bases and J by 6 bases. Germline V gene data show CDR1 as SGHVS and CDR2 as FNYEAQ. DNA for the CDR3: TGTGCCAGCAACCCACGACAGGGTGGTCAGCCCCAGCATTTT. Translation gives CASNPRQGGQPQHF.

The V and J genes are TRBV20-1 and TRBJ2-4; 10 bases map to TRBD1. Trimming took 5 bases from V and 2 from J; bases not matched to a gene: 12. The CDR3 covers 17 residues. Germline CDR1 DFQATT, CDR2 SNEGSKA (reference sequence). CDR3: CSALLTGGGMSKNIQYF. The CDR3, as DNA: TGCAGTGCTCTCCTGACAGGGGGCGGTATGTCCAAAAACATTCAGTACTTC.

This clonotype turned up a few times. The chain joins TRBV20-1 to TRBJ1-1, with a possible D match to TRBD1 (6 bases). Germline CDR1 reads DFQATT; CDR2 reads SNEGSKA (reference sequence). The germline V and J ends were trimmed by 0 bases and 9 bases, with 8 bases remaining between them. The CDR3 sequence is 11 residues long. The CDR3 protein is CSAREQGKAFF. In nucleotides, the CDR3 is TGCAGTGCTAGAGAACAGGGAAAAGCTTTCTTT.

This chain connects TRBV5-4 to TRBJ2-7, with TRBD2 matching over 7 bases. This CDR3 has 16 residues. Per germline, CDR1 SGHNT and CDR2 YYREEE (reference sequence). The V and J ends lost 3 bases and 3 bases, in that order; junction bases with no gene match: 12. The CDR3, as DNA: TGTGCCAGCAGCTCACTACCGCGGGGCGGGAGCTACGAGCAGTACTTC. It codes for CASSSLPRGGSYEQYF.

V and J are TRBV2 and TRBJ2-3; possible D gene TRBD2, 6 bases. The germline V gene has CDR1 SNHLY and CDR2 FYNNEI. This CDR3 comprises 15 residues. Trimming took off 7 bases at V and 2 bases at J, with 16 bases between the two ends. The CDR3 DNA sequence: TGTGCCAGCACCGGCTTTGGCGGGGCCACAGATACGCAGTATTTT. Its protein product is CASTGFGGATDTQYF. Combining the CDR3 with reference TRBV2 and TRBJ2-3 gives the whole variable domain EPEVTQTPSHQVTQMGQEVILRCVPISNHLYFYWYRQILGQKVEFLVSFYNNEISEKSEIFDDQFSVERPDGSNFTLKIRSTKLEDSAMYFCASTGFGGATDTQYFGPGTRLTVL.

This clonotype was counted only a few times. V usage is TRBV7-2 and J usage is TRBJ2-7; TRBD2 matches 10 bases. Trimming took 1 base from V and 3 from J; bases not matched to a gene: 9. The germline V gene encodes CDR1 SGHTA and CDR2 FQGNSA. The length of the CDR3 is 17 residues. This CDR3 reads CASSLGAGLAVIYEQYF. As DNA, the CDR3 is TGTGCCAGCAGCTTAGGGGCTGGACTAGCGGTCATCTACGAGCAGTACTTC.

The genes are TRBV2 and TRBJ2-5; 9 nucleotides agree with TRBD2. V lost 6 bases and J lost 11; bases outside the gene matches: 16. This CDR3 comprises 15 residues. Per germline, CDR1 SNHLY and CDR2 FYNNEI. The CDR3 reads CASRFIGLANNEQYF. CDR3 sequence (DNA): TGTGCCAGCAGATTTATCGGACTAGCGAACAATGAGCAGTACTTC.

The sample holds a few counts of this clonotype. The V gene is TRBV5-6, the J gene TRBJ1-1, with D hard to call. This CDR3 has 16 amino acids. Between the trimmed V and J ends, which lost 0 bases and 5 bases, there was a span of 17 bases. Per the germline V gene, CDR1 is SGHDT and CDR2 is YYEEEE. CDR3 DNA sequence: TGTGCCAGCAGCTTGGAGCTGCCACGGAGTAGAACTGAAGCTTTCTTT. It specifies CASSLELPRSRTEAFF.

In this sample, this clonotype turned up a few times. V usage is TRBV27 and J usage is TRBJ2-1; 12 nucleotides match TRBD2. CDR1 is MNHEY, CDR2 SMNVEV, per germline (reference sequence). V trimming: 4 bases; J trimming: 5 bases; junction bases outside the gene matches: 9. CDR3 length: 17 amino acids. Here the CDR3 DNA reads TGTGCCAGCAGTTCCCATCGACTAGCGGGGGTCGACAATGAGCAGTTCTTC. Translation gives CASSSHRLAGVDNEQFF.

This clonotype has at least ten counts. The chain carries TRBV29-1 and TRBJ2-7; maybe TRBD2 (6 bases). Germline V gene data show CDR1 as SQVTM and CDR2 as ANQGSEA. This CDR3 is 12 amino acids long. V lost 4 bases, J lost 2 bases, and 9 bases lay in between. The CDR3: CSVVAGPYEQYF. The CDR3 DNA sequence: TGCAGCGTTGTGGCGGGACCCTACGAGCAGTACTTC.

CDR3 amino acids: CSAGGDRWNTEAFF. CDR3 in DNA: TGCAGTGCTGGTGGGGACAGGTGGAACACTGAAGCTTTCTTT. The rearrangement uses TRBV20-1 and TRBJ1-1; 8 bases are shared with TRBD1. Germline V gene sequence: CDR1 DFQATT, CDR2 SNEGSKA (reference sequence). V trimming: 5 bases; J trimming: 1 base; junction bases outside the gene matches: 6. This CDR3 spans 14 amino acids.

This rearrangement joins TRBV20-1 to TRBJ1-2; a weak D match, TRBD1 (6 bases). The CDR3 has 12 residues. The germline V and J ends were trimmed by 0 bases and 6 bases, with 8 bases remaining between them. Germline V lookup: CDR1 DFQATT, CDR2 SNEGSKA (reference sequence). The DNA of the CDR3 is TGCAGTGCTAGAGAACAGGGCGATGGCTACACCTTC. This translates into CSAREQGDGYTF.

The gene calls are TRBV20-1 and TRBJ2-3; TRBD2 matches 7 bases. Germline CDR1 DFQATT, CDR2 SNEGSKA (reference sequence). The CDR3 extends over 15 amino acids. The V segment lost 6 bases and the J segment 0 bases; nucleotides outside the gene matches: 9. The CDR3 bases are TGCAGTGCCCACGTGGGGGGGTCTAGCACAGATACGCAGTATTTT. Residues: CSAHVGGSSTDTQYF.

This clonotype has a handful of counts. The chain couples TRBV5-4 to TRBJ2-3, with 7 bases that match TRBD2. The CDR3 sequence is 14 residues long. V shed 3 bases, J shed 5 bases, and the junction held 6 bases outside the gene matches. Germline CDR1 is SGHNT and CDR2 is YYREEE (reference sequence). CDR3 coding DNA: TGTGCCAGCAGCTCCGGGCGGGAGATAGATACGCAGTATTTT. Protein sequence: CASSSGREIDTQYF.

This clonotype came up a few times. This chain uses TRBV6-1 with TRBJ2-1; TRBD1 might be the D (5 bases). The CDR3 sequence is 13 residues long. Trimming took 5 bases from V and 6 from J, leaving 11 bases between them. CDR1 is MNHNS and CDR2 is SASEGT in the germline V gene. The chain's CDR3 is CASSPLGPNEQFF. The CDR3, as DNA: TGTGCCAGCAGTCCCCTGGGGCCCAATGAGCAGTTCTTC.